Listed below are T cell receptor beta chains from one sample, sequenced in a study of Tregs in tolerant kidney transplant recipients. TCRdb's copy holds only in-frame clones and misses some; the assay was immunoSEQ multiplex PCR. The table includes approximately 260,000 clones, around 81% detected once. Sequencing was performed on CD4+ T cells from blood. These receptors all stem from a human donor in good health. Each CDR3 is given with its conserved first and last residue. The order of the fields is V gene, clone size, CDR3 length, J gene, D gene, CDR3 protein, CDR3 DNA. The D gene is left open where the match is weak. Some rows have no size entry. The others give once, few or many, or a class for an expanded clone.

V gene: TRBV7-9
clone size: .
CDR3 length: 12
J gene: TRBJ1-6
D gene: .
CDR3 protein: CASSLVGSPLHF
CDR3 DNA: TGTGCCAGCAGCTTGGTTGGATCACCCCTCCACTTT

V gene: TRBV30
clone size: .
CDR3 length: 15
J gene: TRBJ2-7
D gene: .
CDR3 protein: CAWSLPFWGSYEQYF
CDR3 DNA: TGTGCCTGGAGTCTCCCCTTCTGGGGGTCCTACGAGCAGTACTTC

V gene: TRBV6-1
clone size: .
CDR3 length: 12
J gene: TRBJ2-7
D gene: .
CDR3 protein: CASRTASYEQYF
CDR3 DNA: TGTGCCAGCAGGACCGCGTCCTACGAGCAGTACTTC

V gene: TRBV7-9
clone size: .
CDR3 length: 13
J gene: TRBJ1-1
D gene: .
CDR3 protein: CASSLRQGSRAFF
CDR3 DNA: TGTGCCAGCAGCTTACGGCAGGGGTCGAGGGCTTTCTTT

V gene: TRBV5-1
clone size: .
CDR3 length: 16
J gene: TRBJ2-5
D gene: TRBD1
CDR3 protein: CASSSDRGRRSETQYF
CDR3 DNA: TGCGCCAGCAGCTCGGACAGGGGGCGGCGATCTGAGACCCAGTACTTC

V gene: TRBV19
clone size: once
CDR3 length: 13
J gene: TRBJ2-3
D gene: .
CDR3 protein: CASSKKGTDTQYF
CDR3 DNA: TGTGCCAGTAGTAAAAAAGGCACAGATACGCAGTATTTT

V gene: TRBV10-3
clone size: .
CDR3 length: 12
J gene: TRBJ2-5
D gene: .
CDR3 protein: CAISEWEETQYF
CDR3 DNA: TGTGCCATCTCGGAGTGGGAAGAGACCCAGTACTTC

V gene: TRBV7-9
clone size: few
CDR3 length: 16
J gene: TRBJ2-7
D gene: .
CDR3 protein: CASSLGQTTGRDEQYF
CDR3 DNA: TGTGCCAGCAGCTTAGGCCAAACGACAGGTCGCGACGAGCAGTACTTC

V gene: TRBV7-2
clone size: .
CDR3 length: 16
J gene: TRBJ2-3
D gene: .
CDR3 protein: CASTPWGGVSTDTQYF
CDR3 DNA: TGTGCCAGCACCCCGTGGGGGGGCGTAAGCACAGATACGCAGTATTTT

V gene: TRBV5-1
clone size: few
CDR3 length: 17
J gene: TRBJ1-5
D gene: .
CDR3 protein: CASSLVPRGVSNQPQHF
CDR3 DNA: TGCGCCAGCAGCTTGGTCCCTAGGGGGGTTAGCAATCAGCCCCAGCATTTT

V gene: TRBV11-3
clone size: few
CDR3 length: 11
J gene: TRBJ2-1
D gene: .
CDR3 protein: CASSLGNEQFF
CDR3 DNA: TGTGCCAGCAGCTTAGGCAATGAGCAGTTCTTC

V gene: TRBV4-1
clone size: .
CDR3 length: 16
J gene: TRBJ1-5
D gene: .
CDR3 protein: CASSQDRTGLLKPQHF
CDR3 DNA: TGCGCCAGCAGCCAAGATAGAACAGGCCTTCTAAAGCCCCAGCATTTT

V gene: TRBV6-1
clone size: .
CDR3 length: 15
J gene: TRBJ1-4
D gene: .
CDR3 protein: CASTLEGARVEKLFF
CDR3 DNA: TGTGCCAGCACCCTCGAAGGGGCCAGAGTTGAAAAACTGTTTTTT

V gene: TRBV5-1
clone size: .
CDR3 length: 15
J gene: TRBJ2-1
D gene: .
CDR3 protein: CASSSGTASYNEQFF
CDR3 DNA: TGCGCCAGCAGCTCCGGGACGGCCTCCTACAATGAGCAGTTCTTC

V gene: TRBV18
clone size: .
CDR3 length: 15
J gene: TRBJ1-2
D gene: .
CDR3 protein: CASSLSLQGAIGYTF
CDR3 DNA: TGTGCCAGCTCACTAAGCTTGCAGGGTGCTATCGGCTACACCTTC

V gene: TRBV4-1
clone size: .
CDR3 length: 16
J gene: TRBJ2-5
D gene: TRBD2
CDR3 protein: CASSQVERGGKETQYF
CDR3 DNA: TGCGCCAGCAGCCAAGTTGAGCGGGGAGGGAAAGAGACCCAGTACTTC

V gene: TRBV5-1
clone size: .
CDR3 length: 13
J gene: TRBJ2-7
D gene: TRBD1
CDR3 protein: CASSPQGAYEQYF
CDR3 DNA: TGCGCCAGCAGCCCACAGGGGGCATACGAGCAGTACTTC

V gene: TRBV30
clone size: .
CDR3 length: 14
J gene: TRBJ1-1
D gene: .
CDR3 protein: CAWSTPRGGTEAFF
CDR3 DNA: TGTGCCTGGAGTACCCCACGGGGTGGCACTGAAGCTTTCTTT

V gene: TRBV5-1
clone size: .
CDR3 length: 15
J gene: TRBJ2-2
D gene: .
CDR3 protein: CASSLIALNTGELFF
CDR3 DNA: TGCGCCAGCAGCTTGATCGCCCTGAACACCGGGGAGCTGTTTTTT

V gene: TRBV19
clone size: .
CDR3 length: 14
J gene: TRBJ1-1
D gene: .
CDR3 protein: CASSIRGRDTEAFF
CDR3 DNA: TGTGCCAGTAGTATAAGGGGAAGGGACACTGAAGCTTTCTTT

V gene: TRBV7-6
clone size: once
CDR3 length: 16
J gene: TRBJ2-7
D gene: .
CDR3 protein: CASSPSPRGSQGEQYF
CDR3 DNA: TGTGCCAGCAGCCCCTCTCCCCGGGGGAGCCAGGGCGAGCAGTACTTC

V gene: TRBV2
clone size: .
CDR3 length: 14
J gene: TRBJ2-7
D gene: TRBD1
CDR3 protein: CASTGDRESYEQYF
CDR3 DNA: TGTGCCAGCACGGGGGACAGGGAGTCCTACGAGCAGTACTTC

V gene: TRBV6-6
clone size: .
CDR3 length: 13
J gene: TRBJ1-1
D gene: .
CDR3 protein: CASSYRAGAEAFF
CDR3 DNA: TGTGCCAGCAGTTACAGGGCGGGGGCTGAAGCTTTCTTT